The rows below give T cell receptor beta chains drawn from one sample of a study of T cell changes during pregnancy in multiple sclerosis. Produced via immunoSEQ multiplex PCR; TCRdb's table is partial and in-frame only. Of 90,000 to 120,000 clones in the sample, roughly 90% are singletons; the top ten hold 0.78%. The specimen was peripheral blood, collected in the third trimester of pregnancy. The source is a female donor in good health, enrolled as a control in a pregnancy study. Each CDR3 is given with its conserved first and last residue. A D gene is named only where the DNA matches it firmly. Not all rows give a size; the values are once, few, many and, for expanded clones, a class.

v_call	d_call	clone_size	j_call	cdr3_nt	cdr3_aa
TRBV11-2	.	.	TRBJ1-5	TGTGCCAGCAGCTTAGACGGGGGATCCAATCAGCCCCAGCATTTT	CASSLDGGSNQPQHF
TRBV30	.	.	TRBJ1-3	TGTGCCTGGAGTGTAATAAATTGGAGGCCTGGAAACACCATATATTTT	CAWSVINWRPGNTIYF
TRBV4-2	TRBD2	few	TRBJ2-1	TGTGCCAGCAGCCAAGACCCTAGCGGGGGTTACAATGAGCAGTTCTTC	CASSQDPSGGYNEQFF
TRBV10-3	.	few	TRBJ1-5	TGTGCCAGGCCCGGACATATTAATCAGCCCCAGCATTTT	CARPGHINQPQHF
TRBV11-2	.	.	TRBJ2-5	TGTGCCAGCACCATGATACAGCAAGAGACCCAGTACTTC	CASTMIQQETQYF
TRBV19	.	.	TRBJ1-3	TGTGCCAGTAGTATTTCGAGCGCGTCGTCTGGAAACACCATATATTTT	CASSISSASSGNTIYF
TRBV19	TRBD1	.	TRBJ1-1	TGTGCCAGTAGTTGGACAGGGGGCGTGGACACTGAAGCTTTCTTT	CASSWTGGVDTEAFF
TRBV19	TRBD1	.	TRBJ1-3	TGTGCCAGTAGGACGACAGGGCGTGGAAACACCATATATTTT	CASRTTGRGNTIYF
TRBV5-1	TRBD1	.	TRBJ1-1	TGCGCCAGCAGCTTGGGGGACAGGGGGGGGATCACGAACACTGAAGCTTTCTTT	CASSLGDRGGITNTEAFF
TRBV15	.	.	TRBJ1-5	TGTGCCACCAGCCCTACAGAGGGAGGTCAGCCCCAGCATTTT	CATSPTEGGQPQHF
TRBV9	TRBD1	.	TRBJ1-3	TGTGCCAGCAGCGTTGGGACAGGGGGCTCTGGAAACACCATATATTTT	CASSVGTGGSGNTIYF
TRBV6-5	.	.	TRBJ2-1	TGTGCCAGCAGTACGGAACAGGGTCGGAATGAGCAGTTCTTC	CASSTEQGRNEQFF
TRBV2	TRBD1	once	TRBJ1-5	TGTGCCAGCAGTGGACAGGGGGTACAGCCCCAGCATTTT	CASSGQGVQPQHF
TRBV6-5	.	.	TRBJ2-7	TGTGCCAGCAGTTTTGGGGAGTCCTACGAGCAGTACTTC	CASSFGESYEQYF
TRBV5-1	TRBD1	.	TRBJ1-5	TGCGCCAGCAGCTTGGGACAGGGGCCCTATAGCAATCAGCCCCAGCATTTT	CASSLGQGPYSNQPQHF
TRBV18	.	.	TRBJ1-4	TGTGCCAGCTCACCGAGCGGTGCAACTAATGAAAAACTGTTTTTT	CASSPSGATNEKLFF
TRBV13	.	.	TRBJ2-1	TGTGCCAGCAGCTTAATAGGTTCAGGGTACGATGAGCAGTTCTTC	CASSLIGSGYDEQFF
TRBV6-6	.	.	TRBJ2-5	TGTGCCAGCAGTTTCGGGGTCAAAGAGACCCAGTACTTC	CASSFGVKETQYF
TRBV12-5	TRBD1	.	TRBJ1-5	TGTGCTAGTGCGCCTTCAGGGGGGCTGACTCAGCCCCAGCATTTT	CASAPSGGLTQPQHF
TRBV5-6	.	.	TRBJ1-1	TGTGCCAGCAGCCCAGGGTCGGTAGTGAACACTGAAGCTTTCTTT	CASSPGSVVNTEAFF